Described below is a single T cell receptor beta chain sequence and its context. Antigen unknown. The data stem from a study of identical twins. Broader study findings: Cord blood beta clonotypes that were abundant carried fewer insertions, and memory repertoires showed no such trend. Modeled out-of-frame TCR alpha sharing in monozygotic twins fell below observed levels.

Template switching added a universal primer site; cDNA carried unique molecular identifiers. TCRdb reanalysed the 5' RACE reads using MiXCR and keeps one entry per CDR3 protein. The sample lists roughly 1.6 million distinct CDR3 sequences, around a third seen once, with 0.27% in the top ten. Only healthy Caucasians were included as donors. The V gene lost 1 base and the J gene lost 2 bases, with 15 bases spanning the gap. CDR3 length equals 15 residues. From germline, CDR1 is DFQATT and CDR2 SNEGSKA (reference sequence). Sequencing used cord blood. The chain is built from TRBV20-1 and TRBJ2-7; no reliable D call. This clonotype was sampled from a newborn girl in good health. The CDR3 coding sequence is TGCAGTGCTAGAGGATTAGCCCAAACCACCTACGAGCAGTACTTC. As protein: CSARGLAQTTYEQYF.